This TCR beta chain was captured by sequencing in a study of T cells in Graves' hyperthyroidism and ophthalmopathy. V trimming: 3 bases; J trimming: 6 bases; junction bases outside the gene matches: 6. The CDR3 has 15 residues. Germline CDR1 SGHTA, CDR2 FQGNSA. Details on this clonotype: What it binds is unknown.

Using RNA transcripts as the source, TCR beta CDR3 regions were amplified. Initially, a first-round RT-PCR of the TCR CDR3 employed the HTBI primer set. From the multiplex PCR reads, TCRdb called clonotypes with MiXCR, one entry per CDR3 protein. The data contain about 560,000 distinct CDR3 sequences, roughly 46% of them singletons. Patients counted as stable if ophthalmopathy did not develop within 18 months. Patients were excluded for uncontrolled infection, other autoimmune disease, pregnancy or lactation. Whole-study results and caveats: Clonotypes that were expanded in thyroid above 0.001 mostly appeared in blood too. Model-based prediction identified ophthalmopathy a median around 6.5 months prior to its onset.

This sequence was found in a young woman with Graves' hyperthyroidism. The V and J genes are TRBV7-2 and TRBJ1-4; 8 bases line up with TRBD1. The sequencing input was peripheral blood or thyroid tissue (not recorded which). The CDR3 sequence: CASSFYRGLDEKLFF. CDR3 nucleotides: TGTGCCAGCAGCTTCTACAGGGGGTTAGATGAAAAACTGTTTTTT. Full variable domain (outside the CDR3, taken from reference TRBV7-2 and TRBJ1-4): GAGVSQSPSNKVTEKGKDVELRCDPISGHTALYWYRQSLGQGLEFLIYFQGNSAPDKSGLPSDRFSAERTGGSVSTLTIQRTQQEDSAVYLCASSFYRGLDEKLFFGSGTQLSVL.